The T cell receptor (beta chain) under discussion was sequenced for a study of T cells in Graves' hyperthyroidism and ophthalmopathy. About the research overall: Sampling of peripheral blood happened at initial diagnosis, prior to any treatment.

This clonotype appeared a few times. As yet, its antigen is unknown. Study-wide results and limits: Researchers report that a 13 V-J model separated ophthalmopathy from stable hyperthyroidism.

Regions amplified from RNA transcripts were the TCR beta CDR3 regions. With the HTBI primer set, the TCR CDR3 went through a first round of RT-PCR. TCRdb ran MiXCR on the multiplex PCR reads and lists one entry per CDR3 protein. The table shows around 350,000 distinct CDR3 sequences, with roughly 25% occurring only once. Germline values: CDR1 LNHDA, CDR2 SQIVND (reference sequence). V was clipped by 5 bases and J by 3 bases; unmatched bases: 4. The CDR3 is 15 residues long. The sequencing sample was made of blood. This chain joins TRBV19 and TRBJ2-1; 10 positions agree with TRBD2. The sequence derives from a man aged 45 to 65 with Graves' hyperthyroidism. The CDR3 DNA is TGTGCCAGTAGTGTGAGCGGGAGGGACTACAATGAGCAGTTCTTC. Its protein is CASSVSGRDYNEQFF.